The T cell receptor beta chain under discussion was sequenced for a study of blood T cell repertoires in COVID-19. Per germline, CDR1 SEHNR and CDR2 FQNEAQ (reference sequence). The CDR3 is made up of 14 amino acids. V was trimmed by 5 bases and J by 2 bases, leaving 13 bases between them. Assay: immunoSEQ multiplex PCR; the TCRdb copy retains only in-frame clones and omits some. The sample gives some 59,000 clones, roughly nine tenths of which show up once; around 1.6% is in the top ten. The gene calls are TRBV7-9 and TRBJ2-7; TRBD2 might be the D (5 bases). Sequences were obtained from peripheral blood. This receptor was identified in a man aged 55 to 70 with acute or convalescent COVID-19. This chain's CDR3 is CASSGIDGTYEQYF. CDR3 nucleotide sequence: TGTGCCAGCAGCGGTATTGACGGGACCTACGAGCAGTACTTC.